Reported below is one TCR beta chain. The data belong to a study of blood T cell repertoires in COVID-19. Study summary: Recovered Cohort 3 donors showed two negative PCRs, clearance, or symptom resolution.

Only in-frame clones appear in the TCRdb table, and some are missing; sequencing was by immunoSEQ multiplex PCR. The sample lists over 150,000 clones; around 80% were seen once. Across about two dozen US areas, participants ranged in age from 18 to 89 years. The study assigned cohorts using participant-reported clinical history. Material: PBMCs or T cells enriched from blood (not recorded which). The TCR comes from a woman in her 70s in a cohort exposed to, infected with or recovered from COVID-19 (not recorded which).

The CDR3, as DNA: TGTGCCAGCATCCTCCAGGGGGCCACTGAAGCTTTCTTT. This codes for CASILQGATEAFF. The V gene is TRBV7-2, the J gene TRBJ1-1; TRBD1 matches 8 bases. The CDR3 contains 13 residues. CDR1 and CDR2 (germline): SGHTA, FQGNSA. Losses at the gene ends were 7 bases for V and 4 bases for J; bases not matched to a gene: 5.